This paragraph covers one T cell receptor (beta chain) sequence. Antigen: not known. The authors distributed each subset's genomic DNA evenly over several immunoSEQ plates. Generated by immunoSEQ multiplex PCR, the TCRdb table keeps only in-frame clones and is missing some. Seen here are fewer than 550,000 clones, roughly 79% observed once, and the top ten hold around 12%. The data are from a study of shared clonotypes between healthy human individuals. Study-level findings and limits: Blood alone was sampled, and tissue repertoires likely differ.

Recent acute infections and vaccinations were absent in the healthy HIV-negative adult donors. The receptor was isolated from a woman in her thirties or forties in good health. Some clones in this sample may be carry-over from other donors' samples. Sequencing was done on a sample of PBMCs.

Here the CDR3 reads CAGSPRRVGEQYF. The CDR3 DNA follows: TGTGCCGGAAGCCCCCGCAGGGTGGGTGAGCAGTACTTC. This sequence joins TRBV30 and TRBJ2-5; tentative D call: TRBD1 (5 bases). V lost 8 bases to trimming and J lost 11 bases, with 24 bases between them. Germline loops: CDR1 GTSNPN, CDR2 SVGIG (reference sequence). CDR3 size: 13 residues.